These 11 T cell receptor beta chains originate from one sample sequenced in a study of T-cell memory formation after mild COVID-19. From the 5' RACE reads, TCRdb called clonotypes with MiXCR, one entry per CDR3 protein. Found here are 540,000 or so distinct CDR3 sequences, roughly 22% of them singletons; the top ten hold under 15%. Sequencing input: PBMCs or a T cell subset sorted from them (not recorded which). The receptors shown here come from an adult woman who had mild COVID-19 (a few samples of this study predate the infection). Cell type and time point are not known.

The sample holds a few counts of this clonotype. In DNA form, the CDR3 reads TGCGCCAGCAGCCAAACGGGGCGGGTCCACAATGAGCAGTTCTTC. It encodes CASSQTGRVHNEQFF. The chain joins TRBV4-1 to TRBJ2-1, with D perhaps given as TRBD1 or TRBD2 (5 bases each). CDR1 is MGHRA and CDR2 is YSYEKL in the germline V gene. With 2 bases removed from V and 5 bases from J, the gap between germline ends came to 13 bases. This CDR3 is built from 15 residues.

J is TRBJ2-7 and V is TRBV29-1, with D possibly being TRBD2 (5 bases). Trimming removed 4 bases at V and 1 base at J, with 11 bases between. Germline V gene data show CDR1 as SQVTM and CDR2 as ANQGSEA. This CDR3 is built from 13 residues. The CDR3 DNA reads TGCAGCGTTGTTAACCGGGGTTCCTACGAGCAGTACTTC. This sequence encodes CSVVNRGSYEQYF.

The chain is built from TRBV30 and TRBJ2-3, with 7 bases identical to TRBD2. V lost 2 bases and J lost 6; bases outside the gene matches: 2. Germline V gene data show CDR1 as GTSNPN and CDR2 as SVGIG (reference sequence). The CDR3 extends over 12 amino acids. The CDR3 sequence: CAWSHGRDTQYF. The CDR3 nucleotides are TGTGCCTGGAGTCACGGGAGGGATACGCAGTATTTT.

The chain combines TRBV7-6 with TRBJ2-1; D gene unclear. The CDR3 has 15 amino acids. CDR1 and CDR2 from the germline V gene are SGHVS and FNYEAQ. The germline V and J ends were trimmed by 2 bases and 0 bases, with 8 bases remaining between them. The CDR3 loop is CASSLLPGSYNEQFF. In DNA, the CDR3 is TGTGCCAGCAGCTTACTTCCGGGCTCCTACAATGAGCAGTTCTTC.

This clonotype was detected only a few times. The genes are TRBV6-6 and TRBJ2-5, with 8 bases matching TRBD1. This CDR3 region has 15 residues. Germline CDR1 is MNHNY and CDR2 is SVGAGI (reference sequence). The V segment lost 2 bases and the J segment 5 bases; nucleotides outside the gene matches: 7. This CDR3 reads CASSYGQGVVETQYF. The CDR3 DNA reads as TGTGCCAGCAGTTACGGACAGGGAGTGGTGGAGACCCAGTACTTC.

This clonotype was detected many times. The gene calls are TRBV29-1 and TRBJ2-1; a possible D gene is TRBD1 (5 bases). Trimming shortened V by 8 bases and J by 9 bases, and 20 bases separated the two germline ends. Germline V gene data show CDR1 as SQVTM and CDR2 as ANQGSEA. This CDR3 contains 13 residues. The CDR3 DNA follows: TGCAGCACAAGAGCCCAGGGATCCAGTGAGCAGTTCTTC. Encoded protein: CSTRAQGSSEQFF.

This clonotype has only a few counts. The chain has TRBV6-5 and TRBJ2-2; TRBD1 is a possible D gene (6 bases). The CDR3 contains 16 residues. Trimming pared 5 bases from V and 2 bases from J, leaving 15 bases between. CDR1 is MNHEY, CDR2 SVGAGI, per germline. CDR3 amino acids: CASSKLGTSNTGELFF. CDR3 bases: TGTGCCAGCAGTAAGCTCGGGACAAGTAACACCGGGGAGCTGTTTTTT.

This clonotype was counted a few times. The chain joins TRBV9 to TRBJ2-5; 8 bases fit TRBD1. Trimming cost V 0 bases and J 5 bases; bases outside gene matches: 12. CDR3 length: 17 residues. Germline lookup yields CDR1 SGDLS and CDR2 YYNGEE. DNA for the CDR3: TGTGCCAGCAGCGTAGCTACAGGGGGAGCGGTAGGCGAGACCCAGTACTTC. Translating gives CASSVATGGAVGETQYF.

This rearrangement joins TRBV20-1 to TRBJ2-2; D perhaps matches TRBD1 (6 bases). From germline, CDR1 is DFQATT and CDR2 SNEGSKA (reference sequence). This CDR3 is 14 amino acids long. V lost 4 bases, J lost 3 bases, and 12 bases lay in between. The CDR3, as DNA: TGCAGTGCTACAACAGGGAGTGACACCGGGGAGCTGTTTTTT. Its translation: CSATTGSDTGELFF.

The rearrangement uses TRBV5-1 and TRBJ2-5; D is possibly TRBD2 (8 bases). V was clipped by 4 bases and J by 5 bases, with 24 bases between them. The CDR3 sequence is 17 residues long. CDR1 and CDR2 from the germline V gene are SGHRS and YFSETQ. The CDR3 loop is CASSPGLAGTARETQYF. The CDR3 bases are TGCGCCAGCAGCCCCGGATTAGCGGGGACAGCCCGGGAGACCCAGTACTTC. Full variable domain (missing parts from reference TRBV5-1 and TRBJ2-5): KAGVTQTPRYLIKTRGQQVTLSCSPISGHRSVSWYQQTPGQGLQFLFEYFSETQRNKGNFPGRFSGRQFSNSRSEMNVSTLELGDSALYLCASSPGLAGTARETQYFGPGTRLLVL.

This clonotype was detected only a few times. The chain joins TRBV5-5 to TRBJ2-3; 8 nucleotides align to TRBD2. V gave up 5 bases and J gave up 2 bases; unmatched junction bases: 10. This CDR3 is built from 16 residues. Per the germline V gene, CDR1 is SGHKS and CDR2 is YYEKEE (reference sequence). CDR3 residues: CASSAGGYPSTDTQYF. The CDR3, as DNA: TGTGCCAGCAGTGCGGGGGGATACCCCTCCACAGATACGCAGTATTTT.